The sequence of this T cell receptor (beta chain) was determined in a study of blood T cell repertoires in COVID-19. The repertoire was sequenced with immunoSEQ multiplex PCR; TCRdb's copy has only in-frame clones and lacks some. This table holds over 100,000 clones, approximately 90% found once. Germline V gene data show CDR1 as MGHRA and CDR2 as YSYEKL. The CDR3 is made up of 14 amino acids. The V and J ends lost 4 bases and 4 bases respectively, with 11 bases between them. Specimen: peripheral blood. V and J are TRBV4-1 and TRBJ1-5; D ambiguous. The clonotype comes from a man in his sixties with COVID-19, enrolled during active disease. The CDR3 protein is CASSLQTRNQPQHF. The CDR3 DNA follows: TGCGCCAGCAGCCTTCAGACACGAAATCAGCCCCAGCATTTT.